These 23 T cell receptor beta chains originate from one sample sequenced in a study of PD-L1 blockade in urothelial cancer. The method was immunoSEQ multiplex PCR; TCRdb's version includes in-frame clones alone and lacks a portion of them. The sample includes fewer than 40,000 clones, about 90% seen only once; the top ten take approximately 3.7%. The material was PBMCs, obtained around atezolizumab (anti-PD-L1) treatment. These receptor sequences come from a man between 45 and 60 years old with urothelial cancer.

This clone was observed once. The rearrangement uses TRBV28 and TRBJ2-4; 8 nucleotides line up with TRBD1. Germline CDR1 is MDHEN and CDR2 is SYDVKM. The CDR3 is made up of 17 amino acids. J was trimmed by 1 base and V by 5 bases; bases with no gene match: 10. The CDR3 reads CASSQGQGILAKNIQYF. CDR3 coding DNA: TGTGCCAGCAGTCAAGGACAGGGAATTCTGGCCAAAAACATTCAGTACTTC.

In nucleotides, the CDR3 is TGCGCCAGCAGCCCCCGGGGACAGCGGGCCGAAGAGACCCAGTACTTC. Translating gives CASSPRGQRAEETQYF. This chain joins TRBV4-1 and TRBJ2-5, with a possible D match to TRBD1 (7 bases). The germline gives CDR1 MGHRA, CDR2 YSYEKL. Trimming left V 4 bases short and J 3 bases short, with 18 bases between. This CDR3 comprises 16 residues.

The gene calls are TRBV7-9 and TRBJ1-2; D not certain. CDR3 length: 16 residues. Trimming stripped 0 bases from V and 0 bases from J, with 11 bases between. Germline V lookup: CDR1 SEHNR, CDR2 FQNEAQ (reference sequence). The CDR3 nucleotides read TGTGCCAGCAGCTTAGCTTTAGCAGTTACTAACTATGGCTACACCTTC. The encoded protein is CASSLALAVTNYGYTF. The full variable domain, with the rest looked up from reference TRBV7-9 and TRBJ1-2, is DTGVSQNPRHKITKRGQNVTFRCDPISEHNRLYWYRQTLGQGPEFLTYFQNEAQLEKSRLLSDRFSAERPKGSFSTLEIQRTEQGDSAMYLCASSLALAVTNYGYTFGSGTRLTVV.

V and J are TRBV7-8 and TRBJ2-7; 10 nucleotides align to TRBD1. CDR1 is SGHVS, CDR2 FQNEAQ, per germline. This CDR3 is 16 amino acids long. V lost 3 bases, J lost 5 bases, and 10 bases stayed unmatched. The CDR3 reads CASSFQSRDRGHEQYF. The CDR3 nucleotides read TGTGCCAGCAGCTTCCAGAGCCGGGACAGGGGCCACGAGCAGTACTTC.

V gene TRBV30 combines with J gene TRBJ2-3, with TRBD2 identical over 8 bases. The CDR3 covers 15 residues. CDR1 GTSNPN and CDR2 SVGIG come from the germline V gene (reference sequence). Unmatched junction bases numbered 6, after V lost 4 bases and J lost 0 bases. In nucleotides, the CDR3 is TGTGCCTGGAATACGGGAGGGCTAAGCACAGATACGCAGTATTTT. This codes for CAWNTGGLSTDTQYF.

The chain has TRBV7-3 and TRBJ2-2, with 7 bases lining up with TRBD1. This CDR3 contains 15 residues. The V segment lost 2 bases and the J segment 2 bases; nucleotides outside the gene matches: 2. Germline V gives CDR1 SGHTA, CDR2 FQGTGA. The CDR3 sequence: CASSLGTANTGELFF. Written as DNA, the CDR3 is TGTGCCAGCAGCTTAGGGACAGCCAACACCGGGGAGCTGTTTTTT.

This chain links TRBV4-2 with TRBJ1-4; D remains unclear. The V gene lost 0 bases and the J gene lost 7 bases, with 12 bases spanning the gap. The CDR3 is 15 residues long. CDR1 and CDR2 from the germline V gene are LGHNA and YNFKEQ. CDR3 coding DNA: TGTGCCAGCAGCCAAGATCTGGGAGCGGGTGAAAAACTGTTTTTT. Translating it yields CASSQDLGAGEKLFF.

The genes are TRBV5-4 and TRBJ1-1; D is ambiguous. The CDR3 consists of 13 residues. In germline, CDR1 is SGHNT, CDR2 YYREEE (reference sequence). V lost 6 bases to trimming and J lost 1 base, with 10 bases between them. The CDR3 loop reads CASTPAGNTEAFF. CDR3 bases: TGTGCCAGCACTCCGGCGGGGAACACTGAAGCTTTCTTT.

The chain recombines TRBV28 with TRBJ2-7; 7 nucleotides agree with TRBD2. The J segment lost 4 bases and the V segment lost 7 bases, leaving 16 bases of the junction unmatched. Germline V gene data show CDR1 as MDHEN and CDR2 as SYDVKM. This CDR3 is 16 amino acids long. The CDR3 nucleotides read TGTGCCAGCATGGGGGGGGTAAGGGAACTTTGGTACGAGCAGTACTTC. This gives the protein CASMGGVRELWYEQYF. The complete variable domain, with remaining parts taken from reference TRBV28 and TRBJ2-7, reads DVKVTQSSRYLVKRTGEKVFLECVQDMDHENMFWYRQDPGLGLRLIYFSYDVKMKEKGDIPEGYSVSREKKERFSLILESASTNQTSMYLCASMGGVRELWYEQYFGPGTRLTVT.

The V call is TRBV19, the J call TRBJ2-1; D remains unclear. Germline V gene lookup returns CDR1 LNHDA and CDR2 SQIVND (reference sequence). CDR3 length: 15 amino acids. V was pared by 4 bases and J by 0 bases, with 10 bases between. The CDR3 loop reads CASSRGLVSYNEQFF. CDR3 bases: TGTGCCAGTAGTAGAGGTCTAGTCTCCTACAATGAGCAGTTCTTC. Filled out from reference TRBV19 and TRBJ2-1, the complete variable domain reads DGGITQSPKYLFRKEGQNVTLSCEQNLNHDAMYWYRQDPGQGLRLIYYSQIVNDFQKGDIAEGYSVSREKKESFPLTVTSAQKNPTAFYLCASSRGLVSYNEQFFGPGTRLTVL.

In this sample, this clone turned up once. CDR3 residues: CASSEAGSNYGYTF. CDR3 nucleotide sequence: TGTGCCAGCAGTGAGGCAGGTTCTAACTATGGCTACACCTTC. The V and J genes are TRBV25-1 and TRBJ1-2, with D uncertain. Germline V gene data show CDR1 as MGHDK and CDR2 as SYGVNS. Deletions cut 3 bases from V and 0 bases from J, with 8 bases between. This CDR3 has 14 amino acids.

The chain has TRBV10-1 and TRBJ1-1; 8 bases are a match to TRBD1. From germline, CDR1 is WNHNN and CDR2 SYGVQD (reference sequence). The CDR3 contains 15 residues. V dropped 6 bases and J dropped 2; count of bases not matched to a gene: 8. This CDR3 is CASSPGGADNTEAFF. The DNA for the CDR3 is TGCGCCAGCAGCCCAGGGGGCGCGGATAACACTGAAGCTTTCTTT.

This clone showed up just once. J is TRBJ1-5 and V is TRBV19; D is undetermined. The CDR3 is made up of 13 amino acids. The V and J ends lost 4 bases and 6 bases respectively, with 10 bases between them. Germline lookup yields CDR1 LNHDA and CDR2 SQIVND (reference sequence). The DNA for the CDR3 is TGTGCCAGTAGTACCGCTACTGGTCAGCCCCAGCATTTT. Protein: CASSTATGQPQHF.

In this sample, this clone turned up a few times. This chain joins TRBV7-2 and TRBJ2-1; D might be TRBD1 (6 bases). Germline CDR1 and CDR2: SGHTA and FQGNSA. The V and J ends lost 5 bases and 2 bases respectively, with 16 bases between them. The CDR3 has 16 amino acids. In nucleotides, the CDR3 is TGTGCCAGCAGCGAGACAGGAACCCTTACCTACAATGAGCAGTTCTTC. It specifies CASSETGTLTYNEQFF.

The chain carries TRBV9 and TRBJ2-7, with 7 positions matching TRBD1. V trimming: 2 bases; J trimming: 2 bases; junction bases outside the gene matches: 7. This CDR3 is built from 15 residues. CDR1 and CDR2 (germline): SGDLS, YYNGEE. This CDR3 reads CASSVGTAKAYEQYF. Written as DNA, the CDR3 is TGTGCCAGCAGCGTGGGGACAGCGAAGGCCTACGAGCAGTACTTC.

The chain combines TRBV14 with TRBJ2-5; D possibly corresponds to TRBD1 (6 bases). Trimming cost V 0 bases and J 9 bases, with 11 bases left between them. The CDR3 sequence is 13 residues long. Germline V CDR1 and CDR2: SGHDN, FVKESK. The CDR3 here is CASSQDRGRAQYF. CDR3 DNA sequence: TGTGCCAGCAGCCAAGACAGGGGAAGGGCCCAGTACTTC.

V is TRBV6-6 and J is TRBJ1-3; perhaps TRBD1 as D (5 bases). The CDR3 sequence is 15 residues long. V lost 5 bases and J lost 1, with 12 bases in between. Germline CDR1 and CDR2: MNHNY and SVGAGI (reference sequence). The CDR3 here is CASSTPGGSGNTIYF. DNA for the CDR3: TGTGCCAGCAGTACCCCGGGGGGTTCTGGAAACACCATATATTTT.

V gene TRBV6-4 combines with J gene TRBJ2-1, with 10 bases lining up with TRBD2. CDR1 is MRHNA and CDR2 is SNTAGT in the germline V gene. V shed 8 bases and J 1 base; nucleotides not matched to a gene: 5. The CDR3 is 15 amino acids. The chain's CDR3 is CASRWTSGSYNEQFF. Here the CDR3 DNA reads TGTGCCAGCCGGTGGACTAGCGGTTCCTACAATGAGCAGTTCTTC.

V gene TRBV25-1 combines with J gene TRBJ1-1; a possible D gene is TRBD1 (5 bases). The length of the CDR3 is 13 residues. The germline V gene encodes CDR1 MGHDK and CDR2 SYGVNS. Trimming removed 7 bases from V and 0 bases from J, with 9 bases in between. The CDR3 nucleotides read TGTGCCAGCAACAAGGGGTTGAACACTGAAGCTTTCTTT. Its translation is CASNKGLNTEAFF.

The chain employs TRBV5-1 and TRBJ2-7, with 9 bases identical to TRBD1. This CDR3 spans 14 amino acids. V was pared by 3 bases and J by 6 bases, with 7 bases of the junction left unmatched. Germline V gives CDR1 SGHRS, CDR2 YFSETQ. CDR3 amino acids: CASSSIGTGSEQYF. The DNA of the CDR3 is TGCGCCAGCAGCTCCATCGGGACAGGGAGCGAGCAGTACTTC.

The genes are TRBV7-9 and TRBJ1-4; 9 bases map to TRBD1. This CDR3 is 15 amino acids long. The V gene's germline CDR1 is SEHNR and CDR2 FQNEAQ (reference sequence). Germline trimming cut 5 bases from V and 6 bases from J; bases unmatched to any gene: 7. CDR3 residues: CASSPPDRGDEKLFF. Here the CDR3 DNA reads TGTGCCAGCAGCCCCCCGGACAGGGGAGATGAAAAACTGTTTTTT.

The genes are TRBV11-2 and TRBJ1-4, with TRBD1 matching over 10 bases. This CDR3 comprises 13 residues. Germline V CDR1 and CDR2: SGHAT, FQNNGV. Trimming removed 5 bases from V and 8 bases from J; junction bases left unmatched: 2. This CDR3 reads CASSPGQGEKLFF. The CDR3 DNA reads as TGTGCCAGCAGCCCGGGACAGGGGGAAAAACTGTTTTTT.

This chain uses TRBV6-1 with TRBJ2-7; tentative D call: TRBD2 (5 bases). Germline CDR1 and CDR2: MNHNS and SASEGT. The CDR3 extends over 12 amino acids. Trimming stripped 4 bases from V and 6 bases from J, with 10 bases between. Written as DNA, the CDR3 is TGTGCCAGCAGTGCGGTCGGAGGCGAGCAGTACTTC. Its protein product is CASSAVGGEQYF.